The TCR beta chain described here comes from a study of T-cell reconstitution after alpha-beta-depleted transplantation in children. Overall study findings and caveats: Reportedly, only several hundred clones from non-depleted graft cells drove alpha-beta T-cell counts at about two months. Diversity and T-cell counts at one year after transplant derived mostly from new T cells.

This clonotype was picked up many times. Its matching antigen is unknown. The CDR3 has 14 amino acids. Germline CDR1 MDHEN, CDR2 SYDVKM. The V gene lost 5 bases and the J gene lost 7 bases, with 14 bases spanning the gap. The TCRbeta library incorporated unique molecular identifiers. TCRdb processed the PCR reads anew with MiXCR; each CDR3 protein has one entry. The table has over 85,000 distinct CDR3 sequences, about 6% seen once. This receptor was identified in a female patient under 10 years old who had a stem cell transplant for Fanconi anemia, so the T cells may come from the graft donor. The sequencing here drew on PBMCs, mostly from graft donor cells, taken 60 days after TCRalphabeta/CD19-depleted stem cell transplant. The rearrangement links TRBV28 to TRBJ2-2, with no clear D. The CDR3 nucleotides are TGTGCCAGCAGTCCTCACTGGCTACGCGGGGAGCTGTTTTTT. Translating it yields CASSPHWLRGELFF.